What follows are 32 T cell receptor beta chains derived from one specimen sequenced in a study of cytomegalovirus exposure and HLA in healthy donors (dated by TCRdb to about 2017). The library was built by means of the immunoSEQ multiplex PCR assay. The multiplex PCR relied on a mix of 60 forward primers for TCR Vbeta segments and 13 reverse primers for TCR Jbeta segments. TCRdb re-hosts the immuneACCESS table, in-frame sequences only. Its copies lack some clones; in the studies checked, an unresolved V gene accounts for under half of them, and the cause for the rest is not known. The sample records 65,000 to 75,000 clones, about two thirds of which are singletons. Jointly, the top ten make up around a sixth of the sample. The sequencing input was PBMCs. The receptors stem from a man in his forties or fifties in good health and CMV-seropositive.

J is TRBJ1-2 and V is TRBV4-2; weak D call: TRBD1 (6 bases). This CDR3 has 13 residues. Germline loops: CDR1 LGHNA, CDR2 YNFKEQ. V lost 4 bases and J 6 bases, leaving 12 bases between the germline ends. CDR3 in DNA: TGTGCCAGCAGCCCCGCTAAGGGGGATGGCTACACCTTC. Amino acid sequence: CASSPAKGDGYTF.

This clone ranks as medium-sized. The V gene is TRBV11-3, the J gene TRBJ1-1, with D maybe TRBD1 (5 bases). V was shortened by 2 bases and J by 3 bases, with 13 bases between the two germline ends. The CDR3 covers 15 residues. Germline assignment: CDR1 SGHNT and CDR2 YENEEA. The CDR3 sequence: CASSLHAGLDTEAFF. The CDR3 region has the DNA TGTGCCAGCAGCTTACATGCAGGGTTGGACACTGAAGCTTTCTTT.

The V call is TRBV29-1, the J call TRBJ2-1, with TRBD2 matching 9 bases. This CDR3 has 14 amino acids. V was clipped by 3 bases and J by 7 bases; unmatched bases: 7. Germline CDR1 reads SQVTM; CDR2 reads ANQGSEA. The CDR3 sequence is CSVDAGGRFNEQFF. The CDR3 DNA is TGCAGCGTTGACGCGGGGGGGCGATTTAATGAGCAGTTCTTC.

CDR3 residues: CASSQDTLAGRYEQYF. The DNA of the CDR3 is TGCGCCAGCAGCCAAGATACCCTAGCGGGACGGTACGAGCAGTACTTC. The gene calls are TRBV4-1 and TRBJ2-5; TRBD2 matches at 9 bases. The J call could be wrong; TRBJ2-7 is a better fit for the DNA end. This CDR3 comprises 16 residues. CDR1 and CDR2 from the germline V gene are MGHRA and YSYEKL.

DNA for the CDR3: TGTGCCAGTAGCCCCTCGGGGGGCCAAGAGACCCAGTACTTC. Translating gives CASSPSGGQETQYF. This chain links TRBV19 with TRBJ2-5; 7 positions agree with TRBD2. Germline CDR1 and CDR2: LNHDA and SQIVND (reference sequence). The length of the CDR3 is 14 residues. V dropped 6 bases and J dropped 1; count of bases not matched to a gene: 5.

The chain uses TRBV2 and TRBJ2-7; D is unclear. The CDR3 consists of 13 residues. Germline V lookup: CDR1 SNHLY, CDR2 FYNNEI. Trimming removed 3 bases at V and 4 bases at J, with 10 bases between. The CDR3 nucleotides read TGTGCCAGCAGTGAGGGCTACGTGTACGAGCAGTACTTC. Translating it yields CASSEGYVYEQYF.

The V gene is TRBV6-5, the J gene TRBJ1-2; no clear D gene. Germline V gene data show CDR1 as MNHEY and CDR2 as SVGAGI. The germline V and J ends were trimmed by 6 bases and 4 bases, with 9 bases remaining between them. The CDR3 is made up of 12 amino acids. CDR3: CASSSRFYGYTF. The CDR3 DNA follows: TGTGCCAGCAGCTCCAGATTCTATGGCTACACCTTC.

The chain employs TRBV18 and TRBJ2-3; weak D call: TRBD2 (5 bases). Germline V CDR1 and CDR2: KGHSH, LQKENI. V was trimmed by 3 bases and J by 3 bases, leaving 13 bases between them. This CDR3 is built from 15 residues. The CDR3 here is CASSPPGIATDTQYF. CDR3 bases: TGTGCCAGCTCACCTCCGGGGATAGCGACAGATACGCAGTATTTT.

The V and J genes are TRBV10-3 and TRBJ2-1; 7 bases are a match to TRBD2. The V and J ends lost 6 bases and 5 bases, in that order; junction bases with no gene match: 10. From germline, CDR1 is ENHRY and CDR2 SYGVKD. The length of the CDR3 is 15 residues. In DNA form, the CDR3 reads TGTGCCATCAGGGGGACTAAGGTTTACGACAATGAGCAGTTCTTC. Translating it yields CAIRGTKVYDNEQFF.

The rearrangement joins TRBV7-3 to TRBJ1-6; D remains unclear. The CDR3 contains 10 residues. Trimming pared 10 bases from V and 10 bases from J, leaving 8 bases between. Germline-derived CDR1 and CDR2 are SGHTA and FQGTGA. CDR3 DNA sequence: TGTGCCACCCGGTTATCACCCCTCCACTTT. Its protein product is CATRLSPLHF.

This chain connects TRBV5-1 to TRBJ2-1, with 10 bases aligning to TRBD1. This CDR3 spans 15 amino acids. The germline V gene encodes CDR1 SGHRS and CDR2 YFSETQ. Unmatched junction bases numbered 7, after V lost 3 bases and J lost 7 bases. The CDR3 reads CASSSEGTGVNEQFF. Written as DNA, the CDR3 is TGCGCCAGCAGCTCGGAGGGGACAGGGGTAAATGAGCAGTTCTTC.

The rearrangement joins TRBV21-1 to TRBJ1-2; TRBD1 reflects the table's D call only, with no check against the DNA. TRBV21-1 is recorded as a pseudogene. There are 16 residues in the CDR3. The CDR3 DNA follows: TGTGCCAGCAGCAGGGGCGGACAGGGAAAAAACTATGGCTACACCTTC. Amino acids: CASSRGGQGKNYGYTF.

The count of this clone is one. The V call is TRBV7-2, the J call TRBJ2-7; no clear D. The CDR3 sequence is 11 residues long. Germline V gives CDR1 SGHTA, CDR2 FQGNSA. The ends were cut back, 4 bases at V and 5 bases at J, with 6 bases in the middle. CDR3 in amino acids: CASSSTDEQYF. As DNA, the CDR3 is TGTGCCAGCAGCTCGACTGACGAGCAGTACTTC.

As DNA, the CDR3 is TGTGCCAGCAGCAAAGGGTGGAGCGGGAGGACAGATACGCAGTATTTT. Its protein product is CASSKGWSGRTDTQYF. The chain carries TRBV21-1 and TRBJ2-3; the table gives TRBD2 as D, unverified against the DNA. TRBV21-1 is termed a pseudogene. The CDR3 is 16 residues long.

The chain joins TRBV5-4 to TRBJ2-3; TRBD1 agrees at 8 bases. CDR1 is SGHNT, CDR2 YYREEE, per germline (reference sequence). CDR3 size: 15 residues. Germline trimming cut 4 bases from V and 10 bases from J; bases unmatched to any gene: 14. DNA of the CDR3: TGTGCCAGCAGCATGACAGGGGCCGCGCCTGGGCCGCAGTATTTT. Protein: CASSMTGAAPGPQYF.

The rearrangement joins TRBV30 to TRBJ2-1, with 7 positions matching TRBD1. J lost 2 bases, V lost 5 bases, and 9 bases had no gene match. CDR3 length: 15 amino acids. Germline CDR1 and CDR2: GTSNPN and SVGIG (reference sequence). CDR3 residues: CAWLKPGQPYNEQFF. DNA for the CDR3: TGTGCCTGGCTAAAACCGGGACAGCCCTACAATGAGCAGTTCTTC. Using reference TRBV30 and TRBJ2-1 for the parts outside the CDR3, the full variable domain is SQTIHQWPATLVQPVGSPLSLECTVEGTSNPNLYWYRQAAGRGLQLLFYSVGIGQISSEVPQNLSASRPQDRQFILSSKKLLLSDSGFYLCAWLKPGQPYNEQFFGPGTRLTVL.

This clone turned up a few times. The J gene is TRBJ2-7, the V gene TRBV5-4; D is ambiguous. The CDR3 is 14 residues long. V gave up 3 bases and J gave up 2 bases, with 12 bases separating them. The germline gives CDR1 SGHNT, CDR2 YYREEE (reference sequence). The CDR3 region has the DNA TGTGCCAGCAGCTCAGCGACTCCACCCTACGAGCAGTACTTC. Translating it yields CASSSATPPYEQYF.

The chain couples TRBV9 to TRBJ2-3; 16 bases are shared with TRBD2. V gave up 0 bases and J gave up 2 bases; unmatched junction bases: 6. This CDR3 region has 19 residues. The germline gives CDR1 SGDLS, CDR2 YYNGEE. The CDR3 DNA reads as TGTGCCAGCAGCGTAGCTACGGGACTAGCGGGAGGGTACACAGATACGCAGTATTTT. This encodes CASSVATGLAGGYTDTQYF.

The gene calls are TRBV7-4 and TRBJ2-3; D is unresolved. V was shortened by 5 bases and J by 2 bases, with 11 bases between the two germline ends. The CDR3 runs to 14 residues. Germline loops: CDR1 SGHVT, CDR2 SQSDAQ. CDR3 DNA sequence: TGTGCCAGCAGCCATGACTTAGTCACAGATACGCAGTATTTT. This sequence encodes CASSHDLVTDTQYF.

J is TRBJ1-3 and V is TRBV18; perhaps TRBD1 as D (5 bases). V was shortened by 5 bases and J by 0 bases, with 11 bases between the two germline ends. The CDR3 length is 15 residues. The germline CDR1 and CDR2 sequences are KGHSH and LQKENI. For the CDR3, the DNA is TGTGCCAGCTCAAGGACAACCGACTCTGGAAACACCATATATTTT. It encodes CASSRTTDSGNTIYF.

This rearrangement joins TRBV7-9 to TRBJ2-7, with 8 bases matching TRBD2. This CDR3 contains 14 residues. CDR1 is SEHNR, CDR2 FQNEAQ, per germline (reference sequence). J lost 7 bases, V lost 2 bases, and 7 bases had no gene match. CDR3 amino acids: CASSLLAGSREQYF. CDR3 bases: TGTGCCAGCAGCTTACTAGCGGGCTCTCGAGAGCAGTACTTC.

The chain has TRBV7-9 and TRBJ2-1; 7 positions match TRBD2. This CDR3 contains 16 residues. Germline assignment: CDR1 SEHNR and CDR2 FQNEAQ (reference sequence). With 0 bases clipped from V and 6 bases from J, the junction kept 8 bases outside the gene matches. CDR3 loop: CASSLAASWGGNEQFF. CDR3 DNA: TGTGCCAGCAGCTTAGCGGCTAGTTGGGGGGGCAATGAGCAGTTCTTC.

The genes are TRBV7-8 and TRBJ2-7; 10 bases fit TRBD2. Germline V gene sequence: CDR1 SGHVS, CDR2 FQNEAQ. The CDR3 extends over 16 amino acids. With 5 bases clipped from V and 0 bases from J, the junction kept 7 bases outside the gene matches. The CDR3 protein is CASSPYGLADSYEQYF. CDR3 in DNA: TGTGCCAGCAGCCCCTACGGACTAGCGGACTCCTACGAGCAGTACTTC. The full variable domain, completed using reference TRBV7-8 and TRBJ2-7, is GAGVSQSPRYKVAKRGQDVALRCDPISGHVSLFWYQQALGQGPEFLTYFQNEAQLDKSGLPSDRFFAERPEGSVSTLKIQRTQQEDSAVYLCASSPYGLADSYEQYFGPGTRLTVT.

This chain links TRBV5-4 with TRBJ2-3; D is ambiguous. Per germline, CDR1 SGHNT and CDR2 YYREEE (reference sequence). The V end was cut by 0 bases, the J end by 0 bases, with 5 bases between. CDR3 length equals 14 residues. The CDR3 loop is CASSLVGSTDTQYF. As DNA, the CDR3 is TGTGCCAGCAGCTTGGTGGGCAGCACAGATACGCAGTATTTT. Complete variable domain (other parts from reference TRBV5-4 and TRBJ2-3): ETGVTQSPTHLIKTRGQQVTLRCSSQSGHNTVSWYQQALGQGPQFIFQYYREEENGRGNFPPRFSGLQFPNYSSELNVNALELDDSALYLCASSLVGSTDTQYFGPGTRLTVL.

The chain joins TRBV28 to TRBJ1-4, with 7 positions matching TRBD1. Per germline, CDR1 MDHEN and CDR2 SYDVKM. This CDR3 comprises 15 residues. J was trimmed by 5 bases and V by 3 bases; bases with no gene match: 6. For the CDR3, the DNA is TGTGCCAGCAGTTTGGGGGGACAGATGAATGAAAAACTGTTTTTT. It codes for CASSLGGQMNEKLFF.

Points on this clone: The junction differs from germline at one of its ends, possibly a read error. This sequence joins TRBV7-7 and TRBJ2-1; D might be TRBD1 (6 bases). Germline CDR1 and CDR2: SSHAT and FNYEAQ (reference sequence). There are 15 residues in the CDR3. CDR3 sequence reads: CASSFRAGQGYEQFF. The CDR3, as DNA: TGTGCTAGCAGCTTCAGGGCGGGCCAGGGGTATGAGCAGTTCTTC.

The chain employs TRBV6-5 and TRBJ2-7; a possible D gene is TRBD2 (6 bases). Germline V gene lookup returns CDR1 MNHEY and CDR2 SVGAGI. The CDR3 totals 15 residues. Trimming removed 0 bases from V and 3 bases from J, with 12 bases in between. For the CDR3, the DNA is TGTGCCAGCAGTTACTCGAGAATCGGGAGCTACGAGCAGTACTTC. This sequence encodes CASSYSRIGSYEQYF.

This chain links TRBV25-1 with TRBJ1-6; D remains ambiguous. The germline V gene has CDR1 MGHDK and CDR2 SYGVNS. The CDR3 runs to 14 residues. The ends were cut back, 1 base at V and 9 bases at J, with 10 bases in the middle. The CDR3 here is CASSESPSSSPLHF. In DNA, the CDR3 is TGTGCCAGCAGTGAATCCCCCTCTAGTTCACCCCTCCACTTT.

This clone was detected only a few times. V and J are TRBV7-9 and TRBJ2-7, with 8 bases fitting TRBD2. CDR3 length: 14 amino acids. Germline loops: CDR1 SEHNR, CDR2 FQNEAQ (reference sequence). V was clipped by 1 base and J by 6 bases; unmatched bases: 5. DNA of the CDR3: TGTGCCAGCAGCTTAGACGCCGGGGGGGTCGAGCAGTACTTC. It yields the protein CASSLDAGGVEQYF.

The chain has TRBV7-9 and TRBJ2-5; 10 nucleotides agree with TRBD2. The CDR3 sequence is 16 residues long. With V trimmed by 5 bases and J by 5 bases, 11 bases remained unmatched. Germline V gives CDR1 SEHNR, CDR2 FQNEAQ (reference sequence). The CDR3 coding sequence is TGTGCCAGCAGCCGAAGCGGGGGGGCAGATGGGGAGACCCAGTACTTC. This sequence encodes CASSRSGGADGETQYF.

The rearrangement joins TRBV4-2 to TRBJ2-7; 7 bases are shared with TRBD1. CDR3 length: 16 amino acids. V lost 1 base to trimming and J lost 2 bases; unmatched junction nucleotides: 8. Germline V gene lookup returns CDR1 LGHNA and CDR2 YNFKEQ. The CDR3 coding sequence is TGTGCCAGCAGCCAAGCGGGGAGCGACAGGGCCTACGAGCAGTACTTC. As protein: CASSQAGSDRAYEQYF.

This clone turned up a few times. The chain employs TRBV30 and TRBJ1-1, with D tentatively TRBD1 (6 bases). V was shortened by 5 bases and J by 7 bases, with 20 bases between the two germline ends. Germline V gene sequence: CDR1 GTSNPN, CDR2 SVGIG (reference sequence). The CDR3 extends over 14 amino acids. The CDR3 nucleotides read TGTGCCTGGGAGCCAACCGGGACACAAAATGAAGCTTTCTTT. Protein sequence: CAWEPTGTQNEAFF.